A selection of T cell receptor beta chains follows, all from one sample in a study of blood T cell repertoires in COVID-19. The assay was immunoSEQ multiplex PCR, and TCRdb's table has in-frame clones only and misses some. The sample consists of about 200,000 clones, 85% of them appearing once. The source material was peripheral blood. These receptors were taken from a man aged 55 to 70 with COVID-19, enrolled during active disease. Both conserved end residues are part of each CDR3. Each record gives: clone size, V gene, D gene, J gene, CDR3 protein, CDR3 DNA. The D gene is left open where the match is weak. Some rows mark clone size as missing; the rest say once, few, many or name a class of expanded clone.

clone size: .
V gene: TRBV7-7
D gene: .
J gene: TRBJ1-6
CDR3 protein: CASSLAQNSPLHF
CDR3 DNA: TGTGCCAGCAGCTTAGCCCAAAATTCACCCCTCCACTTT

clone size: once
V gene: TRBV7-3
D gene: TRBD2
J gene: TRBJ2-2
CDR3 protein: CASSPGLAGGVGELFF
CDR3 DNA: TGTGCCAGCAGCCCCGGACTAGCGGGAGGGGTAGGGGAGCTGTTTTTT

clone size: .
V gene: TRBV5-1
D gene: TRBD1
J gene: TRBJ2-2
CDR3 protein: CASSPGTGVQGELFF
CDR3 DNA: TGCGCCAGCAGCCCCGGGACAGGGGTGCAGGGGGAGCTGTTTTTT

clone size: .
V gene: TRBV28
D gene: TRBD1
J gene: TRBJ1-2
CDR3 protein: CASSSGTGRFFGYTF
CDR3 DNA: TGTGCCAGCAGTTCCGGGACAGGCCGCTTTTTTGGCTACACCTTC

clone size: once
V gene: TRBV6-2/TRBV6-3
D gene: TRBD1
J gene: TRBJ2-7
CDR3 protein: CASSYSGQGTHEQYF
CDR3 DNA: TGTGCCAGCAGTTACTCGGGACAGGGGACCCACGAGCAGTACTTC

clone size: .
V gene: TRBV5-1
D gene: .
J gene: TRBJ2-2
CDR3 protein: CASSLLSDVTGELFF
CDR3 DNA: TGCGCCAGCAGCTTGCTTAGCGATGTCACCGGGGAGCTGTTTTTT

clone size: .
V gene: TRBV3-1/TRBV3-2
D gene: .
J gene: TRBJ1-3
CDR3 protein: CASSHRGPLGNTIYF
CDR3 DNA: TGTGCCAGCAGCCATCGCGGTCCGTTAGGAAACACCATATATTTT

clone size: .
V gene: TRBV2
D gene: .
J gene: TRBJ2-7
CDR3 protein: CASREVAYEQYF
CDR3 DNA: TGTGCCAGCAGGGAGGTCGCCTACGAGCAGTACTTC

clone size: few
V gene: TRBV30
D gene: TRBD2
J gene: TRBJ2-1
CDR3 protein: CAWKALGLAGDQQFF
CDR3 DNA: TGTGCCTGGAAAGCCCTCGGACTAGCGGGAGACCAACAGTTCTTC

clone size: few
V gene: TRBV5-1
D gene: .
J gene: TRBJ1-1
CDR3 protein: CASTLGQGSSTEAFF
CDR3 DNA: TGCGCCAGCACCCTTGGTCAGGGTAGCAGCACTGAAGCTTTCTTT

clone size: few
V gene: TRBV4-1
D gene: TRBD1
J gene: TRBJ1-4
CDR3 protein: CASSHPAQGAGEKLFF
CDR3 DNA: TGCGCCAGCAGCCACCCCGCACAGGGGGCCGGTGAAAAACTGTTTTTT

clone size: .
V gene: TRBV6-5
D gene: .
J gene: TRBJ1-2
CDR3 protein: CASTTWRSSGYTF
CDR3 DNA: TGTGCCAGCACCACGTGGAGATCATCTGGCTACACCTTC

clone size: .
V gene: TRBV9
D gene: .
J gene: TRBJ2-1
CDR3 protein: CASSVGVGTTSNEQFF
CDR3 DNA: TGTGCCAGCAGCGTAGGAGTAGGAACTACTAGCAATGAGCAGTTCTTC

clone size: .
V gene: TRBV11-2
D gene: .
J gene: TRBJ2-4
CDR3 protein: CASSLRGTKNIQYF
CDR3 DNA: TGTGCCAGCAGCTTAAGGGGGACCAAAAACATTCAGTACTTC

clone size: .
V gene: TRBV5-1
D gene: .
J gene: TRBJ2-3
CDR3 protein: CASSLAPADTQYF
CDR3 DNA: TGCGCCAGCAGCTTGGCCCCGGCAGATACGCAGTATTTT

clone size: .
V gene: TRBV30
D gene: .
J gene: TRBJ2-7
CDR3 protein: CAWRGQGRKEQYF
CDR3 DNA: TGTGCCTGGAGGGGACAAGGCAGGAAAGAGCAGTACTTC

clone size: once
V gene: TRBV10-3
D gene: .
J gene: TRBJ1-1
CDR3 protein: CAISAGQNTEAFF
CDR3 DNA: TGTGCCATCAGTGCGGGACAGAACACTGAAGCTTTCTTT

clone size: .
V gene: TRBV2
D gene: TRBD1
J gene: TRBJ1-6
CDR3 protein: CASTMDRLSSYNSPLHF
CDR3 DNA: TGTGCCAGCACCATGGACAGGTTGAGCTCCTATAATTCACCCCTCCACTTT

clone size: once
V gene: TRBV6-6
D gene: .
J gene: TRBJ2-5
CDR3 protein: CASRPTMEETQYF
CDR3 DNA: TGTGCCAGCAGGCCAACAATGGAGGAGACCCAGTACTTC

clone size: .
V gene: TRBV18
D gene: .
J gene: TRBJ1-2
CDR3 protein: CASSPPGQMTSGYTF
CDR3 DNA: TGTGCCAGCTCACCACCGGGCCAAATGACGAGCGGCTACACCTTC

clone size: .
V gene: TRBV25-1
D gene: TRBD2
J gene: TRBJ2-7
CDR3 protein: CASSEASGSLSYEQYF
CDR3 DNA: TGTGCCAGCAGTGAAGCTAGCGGGAGCCTCTCCTACGAGCAGTACTTC

clone size: .
V gene: TRBV9
D gene: TRBD2
J gene: TRBJ2-1
CDR3 protein: CASSLAGLGGINEQFF
CDR3 DNA: TGTGCCAGCAGCCTAGCGGGACTAGGAGGGATTAATGAGCAGTTCTTC

clone size: .
V gene: TRBV6-2/TRBV6-3
D gene: .
J gene: TRBJ2-5
CDR3 protein: CASSQAETQYF
CDR3 DNA: TGTGCCAGCAGTCAGGCAGAGACCCAGTACTTC

clone size: .
V gene: TRBV21-1
D gene: .
J gene: TRBJ2-5
CDR3 protein: CASSKINETQYF
CDR3 DNA: TGTGCCAGCAGCAAAATTAATGAGACCCAGTACTTC

clone size: once
V gene: TRBV7-9
D gene: .
J gene: TRBJ1-1
CDR3 protein: CASSLAGDNTEAFF
CDR3 DNA: TGTGCCAGCAGCTTAGCAGGGGATAACACTGAAGCTTTCTTT

clone size: .
V gene: TRBV27
D gene: .
J gene: TRBJ1-2
CDR3 protein: CASRGQFYGYTF
CDR3 DNA: TGTGCCAGCAGGGGGCAGTTCTATGGCTACACCTTC

clone size: .
V gene: TRBV27
D gene: .
J gene: TRBJ1-6
CDR3 protein: CASGPPLHF
CDR3 DNA: TGTGCCAGTGGGCCACCCCTCCACTTT

clone size: .
V gene: TRBV5-6
D gene: TRBD1
J gene: TRBJ2-7
CDR3 protein: CASSQRRDRVWASYEQYF
CDR3 DNA: TGTGCCAGCAGTCAACGACGGGACAGGGTTTGGGCCAGCTACGAGCAGTACTTC

clone size: .
V gene: TRBV12-3/TRBV12-4
D gene: TRBD1
J gene: TRBJ2-1
CDR3 protein: CASRRTGNEQFF
CDR3 DNA: TGTGCCAGCAGGCGGACAGGGAATGAGCAGTTCTTC

clone size: .
V gene: TRBV5-1
D gene: .
J gene: TRBJ1-2
CDR3 protein: CASSPGSVDGYTF
CDR3 DNA: TGCGCCAGCAGCCCGGGGTCTGTCGATGGCTACACCTTC

clone size: .
V gene: TRBV21-1
D gene: .
J gene: TRBJ1-1
CDR3 protein: CASRTDRGPTEAFF
CDR3 DNA: TGTGCCAGCAGGACTGACAGGGGGCCCACTGAAGCTTTCTTT

clone size: .
V gene: TRBV9
D gene: .
J gene: TRBJ1-1
CDR3 protein: CASSVSGGTDQINTEAFF
CDR3 DNA: TGTGCCAGCAGCGTAAGCGGGGGGACGGATCAAATTAACACTGAAGCTTTCTTT

clone size: few
V gene: TRBV2
D gene: TRBD1
J gene: TRBJ1-1
CDR3 protein: CASSQVQGATEAFF
CDR3 DNA: TGTGCCAGCAGCCAAGTACAGGGGGCCACTGAAGCTTTCTTT

clone size: .
V gene: TRBV30
D gene: .
J gene: TRBJ2-7
CDR3 protein: CAWDGSSYEQYF
CDR3 DNA: TGTGCCTGGGACGGGTCTTCCTACGAGCAGTACTTC

clone size: .
V gene: TRBV5-4
D gene: TRBD1
J gene: TRBJ1-2
CDR3 protein: CASSFLDRRGGYTF
CDR3 DNA: TGTGCCAGCAGCTTTCTGGACAGGCGGGGCGGCTACACCTTC

clone size: .
V gene: TRBV15
D gene: .
J gene: TRBJ1-5
CDR3 protein: CATSSRRGRQNQPQHF
CDR3 DNA: TGTGCCACCAGCTCCAGGAGGGGCCGGCAGAATCAGCCCCAGCATTTT

clone size: .
V gene: TRBV13
D gene: TRBD2
J gene: TRBJ2-1
CDR3 protein: CASSLTVEGLAARRNEQFF
CDR3 DNA: TGTGCCAGCAGCTTAACGGTAGAGGGACTAGCCGCTCGTCGGAATGAGCAGTTCTTC

clone size: .
V gene: TRBV7-9
D gene: TRBD2
J gene: TRBJ2-1
CDR3 protein: CASSREGRGEQFF
CDR3 DNA: TGTGCCAGCTCCCGGGAGGGCCGGGGTGAGCAGTTCTTC

clone size: .
V gene: TRBV6-5
D gene: .
J gene: TRBJ2-2
CDR3 protein: CASSRGDTGELFF
CDR3 DNA: TGTGCCAGCAGTAGAGGAGACACCGGGGAGCTGTTTTTT

clone size: .
V gene: TRBV9
D gene: .
J gene: TRBJ2-7
CDR3 protein: CASSVGTVTYEQYF
CDR3 DNA: TGTGCCAGCAGCGTAGGGACAGTTACCTACGAGCAGTACTTC

clone size: .
V gene: TRBV4-1
D gene: TRBD1
J gene: TRBJ1-1
CDR3 protein: CASSHDRAGTEAFF
CDR3 DNA: TGCGCCAGCAGCCATGACAGGGCAGGAACTGAAGCTTTCTTT

clone size: .
V gene: TRBV9
D gene: .
J gene: TRBJ2-1
CDR3 protein: CASSVVVGSSYNEQFF
CDR3 DNA: TGTGCCAGCAGCGTAGTTGTTGGGAGCTCCTACAATGAGCAGTTCTTC

clone size: .
V gene: TRBV7-9
D gene: .
J gene: TRBJ1-2
CDR3 protein: CASSSATTGLYGYTF
CDR3 DNA: TGTGCCAGCAGCTCAGCTACTACAGGGCTCTATGGCTACACCTTC

clone size: .
V gene: TRBV18
D gene: .
J gene: TRBJ2-7
CDR3 protein: CASSPTVNWEEQYF
CDR3 DNA: TGTGCCAGCTCACCTACGGTTAATTGGGAGGAGCAGTACTTC